A selection of T cell receptor beta chains follows, all from one sample in a study of regulatory T cells in long-lasting Graves disease. TCRdb re-called the multiplex PCR reads through MiXCR, storing one row per CDR3 protein. Counted here are some 450,000 distinct CDR3 sequences, about a quarter occurring once; the ten biggest clones make up approximately 28%. Sequences were derived from peripheral blood mononuclear cells (PBMCs), sampled when the disease was refractory, from a patient treated with antithyroid drugs. These receptors were taken from a female donor with Graves disease. Both conserved end residues are part of each CDR3. D genes are given only for firm matches. A row's size may be missing; if present it is once, few, many or a size class.

.	15	.	TRBV5-4	TRBJ2-5	CASSLELGAGETQYF	TGTGCCAGCAGCTTGGAGTTGGGGGCAGGGGAGACCCAGTACTTC
.	13	.	TRBV6-1	TRBJ2-2	CASSRRGPGELFF	TGTGCCAGCAGTCGGAGGGGTCCCGGGGAGCTGTTTTTT
.	15	.	TRBV3-1	TRBJ2-4	CASSQQTLAKNIQYF	TGTGCCAGCAGCCAACAGACATTAGCCAAAAACATTCAGTACTTC
few	14	.	TRBV5-5	TRBJ2-5	CASTRGGLGETQYF	TGTGCCAGCACAAGGGGGGGTTTGGGAGAGACCCAGTACTTC
.	12	.	TRBV19	TRBJ1-4	CASSRAAEKLFF	TGTGCCAGTAGTAGAGCAGCTGAAAAACTGTTTTTT
.	14	.	TRBV19	TRBJ1-5	CASNWEGSNQPQHF	TGTGCCAGTAATTGGGAGGGAAGTAATCAGCCCCAGCATTTT
many	12	.	TRBV19	TRBJ2-5	CASAERGETQYF	TGTGCCAGCGCTGAGAGGGGAGAGACCCAGTACTTC
.	15	.	TRBV19	TRBJ2-7	CASSSQGLSGNEQYF	TGTGCCAGTAGTAGCCAGGGATTGAGCGGCAACGAGCAGTACTTC
few	16	.	TRBV19	TRBJ2-5	CASSIGRRDYQETQYF	TGTGCCAGTAGTATAGGACGGCGGGACTACCAAGAGACCCAGTACTTC
.	15	.	TRBV20-1	TRBJ2-7	CSATPPTEIGAEQYF	TGCAGTGCCACCCCCCCAACGGAGATCGGCGCCGAGCAGTACTTC
many	15	.	TRBV2	TRBJ2-5	CASRDLGVLQETQYF	TGTGCCAGCAGAGACCTAGGGGTACTACAAGAGACCCAGTACTTC
.	16	.	TRBV7-2	TRBJ1-4	CASSLGSRTDNEKLFF	TGTGCCAGCAGCTTAGGATCTCGGACAGATAATGAAAAACTGTTTTTT
.	16	TRBD2	TRBV5-1	TRBJ2-7	CASSAMTSGSSYEQYF	TGCGCCAGCAGCGCCATGACTAGCGGGAGCTCCTACGAGCAGTACTTC
.	14	TRBD2	TRBV19	TRBJ2-1	CASTGTSVYNEQFF	TGTGCCAGTACAGGGACTAGCGTATACAATGAGCAGTTCTTC
few	13	TRBD1	TRBV20-1	TRBJ1-1	CRKQGVRNTEAFF	TGCAGAAAACAGGGGGTCCGGAACACTGAAGCTTTCTTT
many	14	TRBD2	TRBV6-1	TRBJ2-5	CASQLAGGYETQYF	TGTGCCAGCCAATTAGCGGGAGGGTATGAGACCCAGTACTTC
.	15	.	TRBV6-1	TRBJ2-2	CASSAIGRSTGELFF	TGTGCCAGCAGTGCTATAGGACGGTCCACCGGGGAGCTGTTTTTT